Below, 13 T cell receptor beta chains from the same sample are listed, as sequenced in a study of blood T cell repertoires in COVID-19 (dated by TCRdb to 2020 to 2021). Libraries were constructed by the immunoSEQ multiplex PCR assay. Held by TCRdb, this immuneACCESS table contains in-frame sequences only and omits some clones. Under half of the omission traces to an unresolved V gene where checked; the cause of the rest is unknown. A total of over 250,000 clones appear in this sample, approximately 86% of them only once. The ten most abundant clones make up over 2.5% of the sample. Specimen: PBMCs or T cells enriched from blood (not recorded which). The receptors were sampled from a woman aged 18-30 years who had recovered from COVID-19.

The genes are TRBV27 and TRBJ2-3; D is possibly TRBD2 (5 bases). The CDR3 has 14 residues. CDR1 and CDR2 from the germline V gene are MNHEY and SMNVEV (reference sequence). The V end was cut by 0 bases, the J end by 8 bases, with 12 bases between. The CDR3: CASSLSPGITTQYF. The CDR3 bases are TGTGCCAGCAGTTTATCGCCCGGGATAACTACGCAGTATTTT.

This clone has only one observation. This chain connects TRBV15 to TRBJ1-2; D is uncertain. This CDR3 is built from 15 residues. Per the germline V gene, CDR1 is LNHNV and CDR2 is YYDKDF (reference sequence). Trimming took off 0 bases at V and 3 bases at J, with 11 bases between the two ends. The CDR3 DNA reads TGTGCCACCAGCAGAGATCTTGAGGGAGACTATGGCTACACCTTC. Amino acids: CATSRDLEGDYGYTF.

This chain connects TRBV3-1 (or the pseudogene TRBV3-2) to TRBJ1-5, with 7 bases lining up with TRBD1. The CDR3 extends over 14 amino acids. Trimming cost V 1 base and J 6 bases; bases outside gene matches: 3. Germline assignment: CDR1 LGHDT and CDR2 YNNKEL (reference sequence). In DNA form, the CDR3 reads TGTGCCAGCAGCCAAGGGACAGGAGGTCAGCCCCAGCATTTT. Protein: CASSQGTGGQPQHF.

The chain joins TRBV25-1 to TRBJ2-4; 8 bases are shared with TRBD1. From germline, CDR1 is MGHDK and CDR2 SYGVNS. The CDR3 runs 14 residues. Germline trimming cut 3 bases from V and 7 bases from J; bases unmatched to any gene: 5. The chain's CDR3 is CASSDVRTGNIQYF. The CDR3 nucleotides are TGTGCCAGCAGTGATGTGAGGACAGGGAACATTCAGTACTTC.

This clone appeared a single time. The chain joins TRBV9 to TRBJ2-5, with TRBD2 matching over 10 bases. This CDR3 region has 15 residues. The J segment lost 5 bases and the V segment lost 4 bases, leaving 8 bases of the junction unmatched. The germline V gene encodes CDR1 SGDLS and CDR2 YYNGEE. CDR3 sequence reads: CASSTSGGAGETQYF. The CDR3 nucleotides are TGTGCCAGCAGCACGAGCGGGGGGGCCGGGGAGACCCAGTACTTC. The full variable domain, its missing parts supplied by reference TRBV9 and TRBJ2-5, is DSGVTQTPKHLITATGQRVTLRCSPRSGDLSVYWYQQSLDQGLQFLIQYYNGEERAKGNILERFSAQQFPDLHSELNLSSLELGDSALYFCASSTSGGAGETQYFGPGTRLLVL.

This rearrangement joins TRBV5-8 to TRBJ1-1; D is possibly TRBD1 (5 bases). This CDR3 has 14 amino acids. V was cut by 2 bases and J by 1 base, with 9 bases left in between. CDR1 and CDR2 (germline): SGHTS, YDEGEE. The chain's CDR3 is CASSFSTANTEAFF. CDR3 bases: TGTGCCAGCAGCTTCTCGACAGCGAACACTGAAGCTTTCTTT.

The genes are TRBV9 and TRBJ1-1; the match to TRBD1 covers 12 bases. Germline V lookup: CDR1 SGDLS, CDR2 YYNGEE. This CDR3 has 18 amino acids. The V gene end was trimmed by 4 bases and the J gene end by 3 bases; junction bases not matched to a gene: 13. DNA of the CDR3: TGTGCCAGCAGCTCTTCCTATGGGACAGGGGGCGGGTACACTGAAGCTTTCTTT. This codes for CASSSSYGTGGGYTEAFF. The complete variable domain, with remaining parts taken from reference TRBV9 and TRBJ1-1, reads DSGVTQTPKHLITATGQRVTLRCSPRSGDLSVYWYQQSLDQGLQFLIQYYNGEERAKGNILERFSAQQFPDLHSELNLSSLELGDSALYFCASSSSYGTGGGYTEAFFGQGTRLTVV.

The genes are TRBV19 and TRBJ1-5; TRBD1 aligns across 8 bases. Germline values: CDR1 LNHDA, CDR2 SQIVND (reference sequence). The CDR3 extends over 17 amino acids. Trimming cost V 5 bases and J 1 base; bases outside gene matches: 10. The DNA for the CDR3 is TGTGCCAGTAGTCGGGGACCCGGACAGGGAAGCAATCAGCCCCAGCATTTT. It encodes CASSRGPGQGSNQPQHF.

The V call is TRBV19, the J call TRBJ1-5; a possible D gene is TRBD1 (6 bases). Germline CDR1 is LNHDA and CDR2 is SQIVND (reference sequence). Trimming removed 3 bases from V and 4 bases from J, with 16 bases in between. CDR3 length: 16 amino acids. The CDR3 DNA reads TGTGCCAGTAGTATGTATGAGGGAGGGGGTAATCAGCCCCAGCATTTT. It yields the protein CASSMYEGGGNQPQHF. Variable domain in full (rest from reference TRBV19 and TRBJ1-5): DGGITQSPKYLFRKEGQNVTLSCEQNLNHDAMYWYRQDPGQGLRLIYYSQIVNDFQKGDIAEGYSVSREKKESFPLTVTSAQKNPTAFYLCASSMYEGGGNQPQHFGDGTRLSIL.

V usage is TRBV7-2 and J usage is TRBJ2-7; TRBD2 matches at 13 bases. The germline gives CDR1 SGHTA, CDR2 FQGNSA. The CDR3 sequence is 14 residues long. J gave up 4 bases and V 8 bases, and 5 bases lay outside the gene matches. The CDR3 DNA is TGTGCCAGCGGCGTGACTAGCGGGGGGTACGAGCAGTACTTC. Its translation is CASGVTSGGYEQYF.

V gene TRBV5-8 combines with J gene TRBJ1-5; 8 bases agree with TRBD1. The CDR3 loop spans 17 amino acids. V dropped 3 bases and J dropped 0; count of bases not matched to a gene: 8. CDR1 is SGHTS, CDR2 YDEGEE, per germline. The CDR3 nucleotides are TGTGCCAGCAGCTCCTGGACAGGGACAACTAGCAATCAGCCCCAGCATTTT. It encodes CASSSWTGTTSNQPQHF.

This clone has at least ten counts. The chain employs TRBV10-1 and TRBJ2-7, with D tentatively TRBD1 (6 bases). The CDR3 totals 15 residues. Germline-derived CDR1 and CDR2 are WNHNN and SYGVQD (reference sequence). V lost 2 bases and J lost 2, with 13 bases in between. The CDR3 protein is CASSEGLGTPYEQYF. The CDR3, as DNA: TGCGCCAGCAGTGAGGGTCTTGGGACACCCTACGAGCAGTACTTC.

The rearrangement uses TRBV10-3 and TRBJ1-1; TRBD1 matches at 9 bases. Trimming at V came to 4 bases and at J to 4 bases, leaving 16 bases not matched to a gene. Per the germline V gene, CDR1 is ENHRY and CDR2 is SYGVKD. CDR3 length equals 18 residues. The CDR3 region is CAISAGSGQGRRGTEAFF. CDR3 DNA: TGTGCCATCAGTGCTGGGTCTGGACAGGGGAGAAGAGGCACTGAAGCTTTCTTT.